These T cell receptor beta chains were read from a single sample in a study of control samples from healthy donors and cancer patients. Libraries were prepared by immunoSEQ multiplex PCR; TCRdb keeps only in-frame clonotypes and omits some of them. The data show 70,000 to 85,000 clones, around 84% seen once. The sequencing input was PBMCs. All receptors come from a man aged 55 to 70 with head and neck cancer. CDR3s include the opening cysteine and the closing phenylalanine or tryptophan. D genes are given only for firm matches. Part of the rows lack a size; the others show once, few, many or a class for expanded clones.

cdr3_aa cdr3_nt cdr3_length j_call clone_size d_call v_call
CAISEQVPGELFF TGTGCCATCAGTGAACAGGTCCCCGGGGAGCTGTTTTTT 13 TRBJ2-2 NA NA TRBV10-3
CAIVPAHSYEQYF TGTGCCATCGTCCCAGCGCACTCCTACGAGCAGTACTTC 13 TRBJ2-7 NA NA TRBV28
CASSLGGEAFF TGTGCCAGCAGTTTAGGGGGTGAAGCTTTCTTT 11 TRBJ1-1 NA NA TRBV12-3/TRBV12-4
CASRGSTDTQYF TGTGCCAGCAGAGGGTCCACAGATACGCAGTATTTT 12 TRBJ2-3 NA NA TRBV12-3/TRBV12-4
CASSLGGKDQPQHF TGTGCCAGCAGCTTGGGAGGGAAAGACCAGCCCCAGCATTTT 14 TRBJ1-5 NA NA TRBV5-6
CASSLGDRAWRDTQYF TGCGCCAGCAGCTTGGGGGACAGAGCTTGGAGAGATACGCAGTATTTT 16 TRBJ2-3 few TRBD1 TRBV5-1
CASRRQGLTEAFF TGTGCCAGCAGAAGACAGGGCTTAACTGAAGCTTTCTTT 13 TRBJ1-1 NA TRBD1 TRBV28
CASRSTVNTEAFF TGTGCCAGCAGATCGACAGTGAACACTGAAGCTTTCTTT 13 TRBJ1-1 NA NA TRBV6-5
CASSFRITDTQYF TGTGCCAGCAGTTTTCGAATCACAGATACGCAGTATTTT 13 TRBJ2-3 NA NA TRBV28
CASSDIGRAGGTDTQYF TGTGCCAGCAGTGATATAGGACGGGCGGGTGGCACAGATACGCAGTATTTT 17 TRBJ2-3 NA NA TRBV6-1
CASTGGAGETQYF TGTGCCAGCACCGGTGGGGCGGGGGAGACCCAGTACTTC 13 TRBJ2-5 NA NA TRBV2
CASSLERERYF TGTGCCAGCAGTTTGGAGCGGGAAAGGTACTTC 11 TRBJ2-7 once TRBD2 TRBV28
CASSPGQTSGNTIYF TGCGCCAGCAGCCCTGGACAAACCTCTGGAAACACCATATATTTT 15 TRBJ1-3 few NA TRBV5-1
CASSLTITSTEAFF TGCGCCAGCAGCTTGACCATAACGTCCACTGAAGCTTTCTTT 14 TRBJ1-1 few NA TRBV5-1
CASSTGVGDLGTQYF TGTGCCAGCTCGACCGGGGTAGGAGATTTGGGGACCCAGTACTTC 15 TRBJ2-5 NA NA TRBV6-5
CASSQEGRKKNTEAFF TGTGCCAGCAGCCAAGAGGGGCGAAAAAAGAACACTGAAGCTTTCTTT 16 TRBJ1-1 NA NA TRBV14
CASSPRDSAYEQYF TGTGCCAGCTCTCCCAGGGACAGCGCCTACGAGCAGTACTTC 14 TRBJ2-7 NA TRBD1 TRBV18